The rows below give T cell receptor beta chains drawn from one sample of a study of T cell responses to AZD1222 COVID-19 vaccine. Sequencing used immunoSEQ multiplex PCR; TCRdb keeps in-frame clones, though not all of them. This table holds around 160,000 clones, 88% found once. Sequencing used peripheral blood, obtained on day 0 of AZD1222 vaccination. The receptors come from an adult in good health. The CDR3 runs from the conserved cysteine through the conserved F or W. A D gene is named only where the DNA matches it firmly. Clone size is shown for a subset of rows, as once, few, many or a class of expanded clone.

CDR3 | DNA | D | size | J | V
CAWSVMRGQGGQYF | TGTGCCTGGAGTGTAATGAGGGGACAGGGCGGGCAGTACTTC | TRBD1 | . | TRBJ2-7 | TRBV30
CSAREVTEAFF | TGCAGTGCTAGAGAAGTTACTGAAGCTTTCTTT | . | . | TRBJ1-1 | TRBV20-1
CASTSEIRGNSPLHF | TGTGCCAGCACCAGCGAGATCCGGGGGAATTCACCCCTCCACTTT | . | . | TRBJ1-6 | TRBV6-5
CASSEQGPSNSPLHF | TGTGCCAGCAGTGAGCAGGGGCCCTCTAATTCACCCCTCCACTTT | . | few | TRBJ1-6 | TRBV2
CASTRTGIRKLFF | TGTGCCAGCACAAGGACAGGGATCAGGAAACTGTTTTTT | TRBD1 | . | TRBJ1-4 | TRBV28
CSVGLFGETQYF | TGCAGCGTTGGACTATTCGGGGAGACCCAGTACTTC | . | . | TRBJ2-5 | TRBV29-1
CASRPPGQGIGYTF | TGTGCCAGCAGGCCCCCAGGACAGGGGATTGGCTACACCTTC | TRBD1 | . | TRBJ1-2 | TRBV25-1
CASSPRDRGMNTEAFF | TGTGCCAGCAGCCCAAGGGACAGGGGGATGAACACTGAAGCTTTCTTT | TRBD1 | once | TRBJ1-1 | TRBV7-8
CASSPAGSGASYEQYF | TGTGCCAGTAGTCCCGCGGGTAGCGGGGCGTCCTACGAGCAGTACTTC | TRBD2 | . | TRBJ2-7 | TRBV19
CSARDRGDYQETQYF | TGCAGCGCCCGGGACAGGGGTGACTACCAAGAGACCCAGTACTTC | TRBD1 | . | TRBJ2-5 | TRBV29-1
CASSLEGTITEAFF | TGTGCCAGCAGCTTAGAAGGGACGATAACTGAAGCTTTCTTT | . | . | TRBJ1-1 | TRBV7-2
CASSFRWSWNEQFF | TGTGCCAGCAGCTTCCGGTGGTCCTGGAATGAGCAGTTCTTC | . | . | TRBJ2-1 | TRBV5-6
CASSSPGIGNYGYTF | TGTGCCAGCAGTTCCCCAGGGATTGGGAACTATGGCTACACCTTC | . | . | TRBJ1-2 | TRBV27
CASSLGQINQPQHF | TGTGCCAGCAGCTTGGGACAGATAAATCAGCCCCAGCATTTT | . | . | TRBJ1-5 | TRBV5-4
CSAQNTGELFF | TGCAGTGCCCAGAACACCGGGGAGCTGTTTTTT | . | . | TRBJ2-2 | TRBV20-1
CAWSVQPVGAEQYF | TGTGCCTGGAGTGTTCAACCGGTTGGGGCTGAGCAGTACTTC | . | . | TRBJ2-7 | TRBV30
CASSMGQGGTQLFF | TGTGCCAGTAGTATGGGGCAAGGCGGAACCCAACTGTTTTTT | . | once | TRBJ1-4 | TRBV19
CASSPGDTIYF | TGTGCCAGCAGCCCCGGGGACACCATATATTTT | . | . | TRBJ1-3 | TRBV7-7
CASSYQGSYNSPLHF | TGTGCCAGCAGCTACCAGGGTTCCTATAATTCACCCCTCCACTTT | . | . | TRBJ1-6 | TRBV7-9
CAISPGGGSGNTIYF | TGTGCCATCAGTCCCGGGGGCGGCTCTGGAAACACCATATATTTT | . | . | TRBJ1-3 | TRBV10-3